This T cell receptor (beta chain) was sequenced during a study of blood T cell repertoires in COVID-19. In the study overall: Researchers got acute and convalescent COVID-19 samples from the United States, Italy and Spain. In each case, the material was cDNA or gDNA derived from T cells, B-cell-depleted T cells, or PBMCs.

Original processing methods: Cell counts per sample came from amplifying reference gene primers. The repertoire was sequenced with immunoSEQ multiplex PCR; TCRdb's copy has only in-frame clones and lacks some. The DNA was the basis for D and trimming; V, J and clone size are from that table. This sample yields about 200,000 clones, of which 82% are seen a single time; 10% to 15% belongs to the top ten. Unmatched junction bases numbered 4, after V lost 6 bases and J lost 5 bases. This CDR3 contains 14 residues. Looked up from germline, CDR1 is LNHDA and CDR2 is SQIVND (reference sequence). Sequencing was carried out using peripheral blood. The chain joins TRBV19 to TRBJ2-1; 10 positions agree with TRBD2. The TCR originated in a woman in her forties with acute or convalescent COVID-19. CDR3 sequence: CASRGLAKHNEQFF. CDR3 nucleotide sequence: TGTGCCAGTAGGGGACTAGCGAAACACAATGAGCAGTTCTTC. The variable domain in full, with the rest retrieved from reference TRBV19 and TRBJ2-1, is DGGITQSPKYLFRKEGQNVTLSCEQNLNHDAMYWYRQDPGQGLRLIYYSQIVNDFQKGDIAEGYSVSREKKESFPLTVTSAQKNPTAFYLCASRGLAKHNEQFFGPGTRLTVL.